One sample yielded the 18 T cell receptor beta chains listed below, sequenced in a study of beta chain features in type 1 diabetes. Of the isolated RNA, all was reverse transcribed, and so the sequenced material was expressed TCRB transcripts. TCRdb keeps only in-frame clones here, not all; method: immunoSEQ multiplex PCR. The sample consists of 900,000 or so clones, 15% to 20% of them appearing once. The sample was naive CD4+ T cells from blood. These receptors were obtained from a woman aged 18-29 years in good health.

CDR3 region: CASSPHGTISTDTQYF. The CDR3 DNA is TGTGCCAGCAGCCCCCACGGAACAATTAGCACAGATACGCAGTATTTT. This chain connects TRBV7-3 to TRBJ2-3; no definite D call. The germline CDR1 and CDR2 sequences are SGHTA and FQGTGA. V was clipped by 5 bases and J by 0 bases, with 15 bases between them. CDR3 size: 16 residues.

The chain recombines TRBV28 with TRBJ2-7; D is perhaps TRBD1 or TRBD2 (5 bases each). The CDR3 sequence is 12 residues long. Germline values: CDR1 MDHEN, CDR2 SYDVKM. V lost 5 bases, J lost 2 bases, and 7 bases lay in between. CDR3 in amino acids: CASSPGPYEQYF. Here the CDR3 DNA reads TGTGCCAGCAGTCCGGGACCCTACGAGCAGTACTTC.

This clone has only a few counts. This chain joins TRBV6-5 and TRBJ2-7; 8 bases agree with TRBD2. CDR1 and CDR2 (germline): MNHEY, SVGAGI. V lost 7 bases and J lost 0; bases outside the gene matches: 5. CDR3 length: 14 residues. The CDR3 loop is CASNPGLGSYEQYF. DNA of the CDR3: TGTGCCAGCAACCCGGGACTAGGCTCCTACGAGCAGTACTTC.

This clone has just a few counts. The rearrangement links TRBV14 to TRBJ1-2; D gene ambiguous. Germline CDR1 and CDR2: SGHDN and FVKESK. The CDR3 is 15 residues long. The V end was cut by 0 bases, the J end by 6 bases, with 14 bases between. The CDR3 is CASSQDMERKNGYTF. CDR3 DNA: TGTGCCAGCAGCCAAGATATGGAGCGTAAGAATGGCTACACCTTC.

In its sample, this clone was seen a few times. The V gene is TRBV5-1, the J gene TRBJ1-2; D gene unclear. The CDR3 has 13 residues. V was trimmed by 0 bases and J by 8 bases, leaving 11 bases between them. Germline lookup yields CDR1 SGHRS and CDR2 YFSETQ. The CDR3 nucleotides read TGCGCCAGCAGCTTGGGCGCCACGCGGGGCTACACCTTC. Protein sequence: CASSLGATRGYTF.

The rearrangement joins TRBV6-6 to TRBJ1-5; possible D gene TRBD1, 5 bases. This CDR3 region has 15 residues. Germline loops: CDR1 MNHNY, CDR2 SVGAGI (reference sequence). Between the trimmed V and J ends, which lost 0 bases and 1 base, there was a span of 7 bases. CDR3 nucleotide sequence: TGTGCCAGCAGTTACTCGAAGGGGAGCAATCAGCCCCAGCATTTT. Translated: CASSYSKGSNQPQHF.

This clone was detected only a few times. The chain recombines TRBV14 with TRBJ2-7, with 10 bases aligning to TRBD1. The CDR3 contains 16 residues. V lost 2 bases and J lost 3; bases outside the gene matches: 7. Per the germline V gene, CDR1 is SGHDN and CDR2 is FVKESK. The CDR3 region has the DNA TGTGCCAGCAGCCAAAAAACCGGGACAGGGGTCTACGAGCAGTACTTC. Amino acid sequence: CASSQKTGTGVYEQYF.

V usage is TRBV7-6 and J usage is TRBJ2-7; D gene uncertain. This CDR3 has 14 amino acids. Germline V CDR1 and CDR2: SGHVS, FNYEAQ. V dropped 5 bases and J dropped 3 bases, with 14 bases sitting between them. Here the CDR3 reads CASSQQTGFYEQYF. The CDR3, as DNA: TGTGCCAGCAGCCAACAAACCGGGTTCTACGAGCAGTACTTC.

The chain combines TRBV6-6 with TRBJ2-1; 11 bases fit TRBD2. The CDR3 consists of 14 residues. Per germline, CDR1 MNHNY and CDR2 SVGAGI (reference sequence). V was clipped by 2 bases and J by 9 bases; unmatched bases: 3. CDR3 in DNA: TGTGCCAGCAGTTACGTAGCGGGGGGGATTGAGCAGTTCTTC. Amino acids: CASSYVAGGIEQFF.

The CDR3 coding sequence is TGTGCCAGCAGTTTACGGCGGTACTATGGCTACACCTTC. This encodes CASSLRRYYGYTF. The chain is built from TRBV27 and TRBJ1-2; no firm D call. The V end was cut by 2 bases, the J end by 3 bases, with 7 bases between. Germline V gives CDR1 MNHEY, CDR2 SMNVEV (reference sequence). This CDR3 contains 13 residues.

This clone was seen more than once but under ten times. The V and J genes are TRBV9 and TRBJ2-3; D is perhaps TRBD1 or TRBD2 (5 bases each). The V gene's germline CDR1 is SGDLS and CDR2 YYNGEE. The germline V and J ends were trimmed by 5 bases and 0 bases, with 10 bases remaining between them. The CDR3 has 14 residues. The CDR3 nucleotides read TGTGCCAGCAGTCCGGGACGTAGCACAGATACGCAGTATTTT. Translated: CASSPGRSTDTQYF.

This clone was counted a few times. The rearrangement joins TRBV13 to TRBJ2-1; the D gene could be TRBD1 or TRBD2 (6 bases each). This CDR3 comprises 11 residues. CDR1 is PRHDT, CDR2 FYEKMQ, per germline (reference sequence). Trimming shortened V by 6 bases and J by 11 bases, and 11 bases separated the two germline ends. The CDR3 DNA reads as TGTGCCAGCAGTACGGGGGCTAAGCAGTTCTTC. Protein: CASSTGAKQFF.

This clone was observed a few times. The chain carries TRBV7-9 and TRBJ1-4, with 8 bases identical to TRBD1. The CDR3 runs 13 residues. Per germline, CDR1 SEHNR and CDR2 FQNEAQ (reference sequence). V shed 5 bases and J 5 bases; nucleotides not matched to a gene: 1. CDR3 loop: CASSRQGNEKLFF. The CDR3 DNA is TGTGCCAGCAGCCGACAGGGGAATGAAAAACTGTTTTTT.

The CDR3: CASSQGGLPDTQYF. The DNA of the CDR3 is TGTGCCAGCAGTCAGGGGGGGTTGCCAGATACGCAGTATTTT. The chain has TRBV28 and TRBJ2-3; D may match TRBD1 or TRBD2 (7 bases each). Trimming cost V 5 bases and J 4 bases, with 13 bases left between them. CDR1 and CDR2 from the germline V gene are MDHEN and SYDVKM. This CDR3 comprises 14 residues.

This clone was counted between two and nine times. The J gene is TRBJ2-7, the V gene TRBV28; unclear D gene. The ends were cut back, 5 bases at V and 5 bases at J, with 16 bases in the middle. The CDR3 totals 14 residues. From germline, CDR1 is MDHEN and CDR2 SYDVKM. Here the CDR3 DNA reads TGTGCCAGCAGTACTACCCGCCATTCCGACGAGCAGTACTTC. It is translated as CASSTTRHSDEQYF.

There are a few counts of this clone. The chain uses TRBV5-1 and TRBJ2-7, with 10 nucleotides matching TRBD1. Germline CDR1 is SGHRS and CDR2 is YFSETQ. Trimming took 0 bases from V and 3 from J; bases not matched to a gene: 3. CDR3 length equals 15 residues. The CDR3 sequence: CASSLAGTGVYEQYF. Written as DNA, the CDR3 is TGCGCCAGCAGCTTGGCCGGGACAGGGGTCTACGAGCAGTACTTC.

This clone was detected only a few times. The genes are TRBV7-9 and TRBJ1-5; possibly TRBD1 for D (5 bases). From germline, CDR1 is SEHNR and CDR2 FQNEAQ (reference sequence). This CDR3 spans 14 amino acids. V was shortened by 5 bases and J by 6 bases, with 14 bases between the two germline ends. The CDR3 sequence: CASSLGGVLQPQHF. The CDR3 nucleotides read TGTGCCAGCAGCCTGGGGGGGGTACTTCAGCCCCAGCATTTT.

This clone was observed a few times. V gene TRBV4-2 combines with J gene TRBJ2-7; no firm D call. There are 14 residues in the CDR3. V lost 2 bases, J lost 9 bases, and 17 bases lay in between. Germline CDR1 reads LGHNA; CDR2 reads YNFKEQ. The CDR3 nucleotides are TGTGCCAGCAGCCAACTCCCCGGGCCAACCCGGCAGTACTTC. Amino acid sequence: CASSQLPGPTRQYF.